Each of the 8 T cell receptor beta chains below was sequenced from the same sample in a study of blood T cells in healthy people across ages. The authors ran a second PCR of about 6 to 12 cycles using a sample-barcoded 5' primer and a J-beta primer mix. TCRdb reprocessed the 5' RACE reads with MiXCR, giving one entry per CDR3 protein. Among about 770,000 distinct CDR3 sequences listed, approximately 48% were seen once. Specimen: blood. The receptors stem from a man in his 60s in good health.

This clonotype was counted ten times or more. The chain is built from TRBV5-6 and TRBJ2-1, with 9 bases identical to TRBD1. J was trimmed by 4 bases and V by 2 bases; bases with no gene match: 4. This CDR3 is built from 15 residues. CDR1 is SGHDT, CDR2 YYEEEE, per germline. For the CDR3, the DNA is TGTGCCAGCAGCTTCCGGGACAGGGCTTACAATGAGCAGTTCTTC. Translated, it gives CASSFRDRAYNEQFF.

The chain links TRBV5-1 to TRBJ1-1; a possible D gene is TRBD1 (6 bases). Looked up from germline, CDR1 is SGHRS and CDR2 is YFSETQ. V gave up 5 bases and J gave up 0 bases, with 11 bases separating them. The CDR3 length is 14 residues. The CDR3, as DNA: TGCGCCAGCAGATACAGGGAAGTGAACACTGAAGCTTTCTTT. Residues: CASRYREVNTEAFF.

This rearrangement joins TRBV4-1 to TRBJ2-7; D may be TRBD1 (5 bases). CDR1 is MGHRA, CDR2 YSYEKL, per germline. The CDR3 covers 14 residues. The V end was cut by 4 bases, the J end by 1 base, with 11 bases between. CDR3 sequence (DNA): TGCGCCAGCAGCCCGGACACCCTGTCCTACGAGCAGTACTTC. This codes for CASSPDTLSYEQYF.

In its sample, this clonotype was seen many times. V and J are TRBV7-2 and TRBJ2-4; maybe TRBD2 (6 bases). This CDR3 contains 13 residues. Per the germline V gene, CDR1 is SGHTA and CDR2 is FQGNSA. Trimming took off 4 bases at V and 7 bases at J, with 11 bases between the two ends. The CDR3, as DNA: TGTGCCAGCAGCTCCCCGGGACTGAACATTCAGTACTTC. Translated, it gives CASSSPGLNIQYF.

The chain combines TRBV5-1 with TRBJ2-5; 7 bases align to TRBD1. The V gene end was trimmed by 2 bases and the J gene end by 11 bases; junction bases not matched to a gene: 12. Germline V gene data show CDR1 as SGHRS and CDR2 as YFSETQ. The length of the CDR3 is 14 residues. The CDR3 loop is CASSFTGVNNEQYF. The CDR3 DNA sequence: TGCGCCAGCAGCTTCACAGGGGTCAACAATGAGCAGTACTTC.

This chain connects TRBV29-1 to TRBJ1-2; 8 nucleotides align to TRBD1. The germline V gene encodes CDR1 SQVTM and CDR2 ANQGSEA. V gave up 7 bases and J gave up 4 bases; unmatched junction bases: 8. This CDR3 spans 13 amino acids. In DNA, the CDR3 is TGCAGCGCACTGGACAGGGAAGGCTATGGCTACACCTTC. Translated, it gives CSALDREGYGYTF.

This clonotype was seen a handful of times. This chain joins TRBV6-1 and TRBJ2-5; D might be TRBD1 or TRBD2, each matching 5 bases. This CDR3 spans 14 amino acids. V was shortened by 1 base and J by 5 bases, with 11 bases between the two germline ends. The germline CDR1 and CDR2 sequences are MNHNS and SASEGT. The DNA for the CDR3 is TGTGCCAGCAGTGAAGTTGAGGGGTCGGAGACCCAGTACTTC. Translation: CASSEVEGSETQYF.

The chain has TRBV4-2 and TRBJ1-4; TRBD1 agrees at 8 bases. The germline V gene has CDR1 LGHNA and CDR2 YNFKEQ. The length of the CDR3 is 16 residues. Germline trimming cut 1 base from V and 8 bases from J; bases unmatched to any gene: 9. The CDR3 reads CASSQAKTGVREKLFF. For the CDR3, the DNA is TGTGCCAGCAGCCAAGCGAAGACAGGGGTTCGAGAAAAACTGTTTTTT.